What follows are 29 T cell receptor beta chains derived from one specimen sequenced in a study of radiotherapy plus CTLA-4 blockade in lung cancer. The table came from immunoSEQ multiplex PCR; TCRdb's copy has only in-frame clones and leaves some out. Of about 43,000 clones listed, over 60% were seen once; the top ten hold roughly 25%. The specimen comprised peripheral blood, sampled from a patient treated with radiotherapy plus ipilimumab. These TCRs come from a human donor with non-small cell lung cancer who had a partial response to radiotherapy plus ipilimumab.

The CDR3 nucleotides are TGTGCCAGCAGCCCACCGGGACTAGCGGGATACAATGAGCAGTTCTTC. Protein sequence: CASSPPGLAGYNEQFF. The rearrangement joins TRBV9 to TRBJ2-1; 13 bases line up with TRBD2. This CDR3 spans 16 amino acids. V shed 4 bases, J shed 4 bases, and the junction held 5 bases outside the gene matches. Germline loops: CDR1 SGDLS, CDR2 YYNGEE.

The chain combines TRBV7-2 with TRBJ2-5; TRBD2 matches 13 bases. The V gene end was trimmed by 3 bases and the J gene end by 5 bases; junction bases not matched to a gene: 3. This CDR3 spans 15 amino acids. CDR1 is SGHTA and CDR2 is FQGNSA in the germline V gene. The CDR3, as DNA: TGTGCCAGCAGCTTCGAACTAGCGGGGGGGGAGACCCAGTACTTC. Protein: CASSFELAGGETQYF.

The rearrangement uses TRBV18 and TRBJ2-1, with 11 positions matching TRBD2. The germline V gene has CDR1 KGHSH and CDR2 LQKENI. The CDR3 extends over 16 amino acids. V trimming: 0 bases; J trimming: 6 bases; junction bases outside the gene matches: 4. The CDR3 is CASSPPGLAGGNEQFF. The CDR3 nucleotides read TGTGCCAGCTCACCACCAGGGCTAGCGGGGGGCAATGAGCAGTTCTTC.

The chain uses TRBV7-2 and TRBJ2-7; D is perhaps TRBD2 (5 bases). Germline-derived CDR1 and CDR2 are SGHTA and FQGNSA. The CDR3 sequence is 16 residues long. V was clipped by 2 bases and J by 1 base, with 15 bases between them. CDR3 loop: CASSLRIGSQSYEQYF. CDR3 nucleotide sequence: TGTGCCAGCAGCTTACGGATAGGGAGTCAATCCTACGAGCAGTACTTC.

The chain recombines TRBV6-1 with TRBJ2-2, with 7 positions matching TRBD2. Trimming removed 11 bases from V and 6 bases from J; junction bases left unmatched: 9. Germline V gene sequence: CDR1 MNHNS, CDR2 SASEGT. The CDR3 loop spans 13 amino acids. CDR3 sequence (DNA): TGTGCCCGTGGGGGAGGGCACCCCGGGGAGCTGTTTTTT. This codes for CARGGGHPGELFF.

This clone has a handful of counts. CDR3 loop: CASSASFRGRGTQYF. Here the CDR3 DNA reads TGTGCCAGCAGCGCCAGCTTCAGGGGCAGAGGGACGCAGTATTTT. V and J are TRBV5-6 and TRBJ2-3; tentatively, D is TRBD1 (6 bases). The CDR3 contains 15 residues. The ends were cut back, 4 bases at V and 9 bases at J, with 21 bases in the middle. Germline-derived CDR1 and CDR2 are SGHDT and YYEEEE.

The J gene is TRBJ2-2, the V gene TRBV4-3; tentative D call: TRBD2 (6 bases). The germline V and J ends were trimmed by 0 bases and 4 bases, with 12 bases remaining between them. The CDR3 spans 16 residues. Germline loops: CDR1 LGHNA, CDR2 YSLEER. The CDR3 is CASSQEGGEITGELFF. The DNA for the CDR3 is TGCGCCAGCAGCCAAGAAGGCGGGGAGATCACCGGGGAGCTGTTTTTT.

The chain links TRBV19 to TRBJ2-5, with 15 bases that match TRBD2. Germline CDR1 is LNHDA and CDR2 is SQIVND (reference sequence). The CDR3 is made up of 15 amino acids. V shed 4 bases and J 6 bases; nucleotides not matched to a gene: 3. CDR3 protein: CASSTGLAGGKTQYF. CDR3 bases: TGTGCCAGTAGTACCGGACTAGCGGGGGGGAAGACCCAGTACTTC. Full variable domain (rest looked up from reference TRBV19 and TRBJ2-5): DGGITQSPKYLFRKEGQNVTLSCEQNLNHDAMYWYRQDPGQGLRLIYYSQIVNDFQKGDIAEGYSVSREKKESFPLTVTSAQKNPTAFYLCASSTGLAGGKTQYFGPGTRLLVL.

The V call is TRBV15, the J call TRBJ1-2; no clear D. This CDR3 contains 17 residues. Trimming removed 0 bases from V and 0 bases from J, with 14 bases in between. Germline V CDR1 and CDR2: LNHNV, YYDKDF (reference sequence). The CDR3 bases are TGTGCCACCAGCAGAGATCGCCAGGAATCTTCTAACTATGGCTACACCTTC. The encoded protein is CATSRDRQESSNYGYTF.

The chain combines TRBV7-3 with TRBJ1-2; weak D call: TRBD1 (6 bases). CDR3 length equals 13 residues. The V gene lost 0 bases and the J gene lost 7 bases, with 9 bases spanning the gap. Germline assignment: CDR1 SGHTA and CDR2 FQGTGA. The DNA for the CDR3 is TGTGCCAGCAGCTTAACAACAGGGCTTGGCTACACCTTC. Its translation: CASSLTTGLGYTF.

This rearrangement joins TRBV6-1 to TRBJ2-3, with D unresolved. CDR1 and CDR2 from the germline V gene are MNHNS and SASEGT. The CDR3 covers 11 residues. The V end lost 5 bases, the J end lost 5 bases, and 5 bases lay between the germline ends. The CDR3: CASSPLDTQYF. The CDR3 bases are TGTGCCAGCAGTCCCTTAGATACGCAGTATTTT.

The chain links TRBV6-5 to TRBJ1-1; weak D call: TRBD1 (5 bases). Trimming removed 6 bases from V and 3 bases from J, with 14 bases in between. From germline, CDR1 is MNHEY and CDR2 SVGAGI. CDR3 length: 14 amino acids. The CDR3 loop is CASRPQGRYTEAFF. The CDR3 coding sequence is TGTGCCAGCAGACCCCAGGGTCGGTACACTGAAGCTTTCTTT.

The V and J genes are TRBV6-5 and TRBJ2-1, with TRBD2 matching 7 bases. The CDR3 covers 15 residues. V lost 4 bases, J lost 10 bases, and 13 bases stayed unmatched. CDR1 and CDR2 from the germline V gene are MNHEY and SVGAGI. DNA for the CDR3: TGTGCCAGCAGTTGGGACGGACTAGGGGTTAGAGAGCAGTTCTTC. It is translated as CASSWDGLGVREQFF.

This clone came up many times. The V and J genes are TRBV7-9 and TRBJ2-7, with D unresolved. The CDR3 covers 11 residues. Looked up from germline, CDR1 is SEHNR and CDR2 is FQNEAQ (reference sequence). The ends were cut back, 5 bases at V and 1 base at J, with 3 bases in the middle. For the CDR3, the DNA is TGTGCCAGCAGCCCATCCTACGAGCAGTACTTC. This sequence encodes CASSPSYEQYF.

This clone turned up a few times. V usage is TRBV5-6 and J usage is TRBJ2-7; no firm D call. Germline-derived CDR1 and CDR2 are SGHDT and YYEEEE. The CDR3 loop spans 11 amino acids. Between the trimmed V and J ends, which lost 4 bases and 5 bases, there was a span of 7 bases. CDR3 coding DNA: TGTGCCAGCAGCCCGGGTGACGAGCAGTACTTC. This translates into CASSPGDEQYF.

The rearrangement uses TRBV2 and TRBJ1-1; D might be TRBD1 (5 bases). Germline V gives CDR1 SNHLY, CDR2 FYNNEI. V was cut by 2 bases and J by 4 bases, with 14 bases left in between. This CDR3 has 15 residues. For the CDR3, the DNA is TGTGCCAGCAGTGAATCTAGGGCTAGGGGCACTGAAGCTTTCTTT. This translates into CASSESRARGTEAFF.

Only one count was recorded for this clone. The chain is built from TRBV7-3 and TRBJ2-2, with a weak D call TRBD1 (6 bases). V was pared by 5 bases and J by 5 bases, with 15 bases between. This CDR3 region has 15 residues. Germline-derived CDR1 and CDR2 are SGHTA and FQGTGA. As DNA, the CDR3 is TGTGCCAGCAGCAAAACAGGGTTACGAACCGGGGAGCTGTTTTTT. The encoded protein is CASSKTGLRTGELFF.

This clone appeared a few times. This chain uses TRBV13 with TRBJ2-3; 10 bases map to TRBD2. Unmatched junction bases numbered 0, after V lost 6 bases and J lost 6 bases. The CDR3 extends over 12 amino acids. Germline CDR1 reads PRHDT; CDR2 reads FYEKMQ (reference sequence). The CDR3, as DNA: TGTGCCAGCAGTAGCGGGGGGGATACGCAGTATTTT. It yields the protein CASSSGGDTQYF.

The J gene is TRBJ1-5, the V gene TRBV5-6; D is possibly TRBD1 (5 bases). CDR1 SGHDT and CDR2 YYEEEE come from the germline V gene. The CDR3 sequence is 14 residues long. The V and J ends lost 4 bases and 2 bases respectively, with 10 bases between them. CDR3 DNA sequence: TGTGCCAGCAGCAGGGCAGGGCGCAATCAGCCCCAGCATTTT. Encoded protein: CASSRAGRNQPQHF. Together with reference TRBV5-6 and TRBJ1-5, the CDR3 gives the full variable domain: DAGVTQSPTHLIKTRGQQVTLRCSPKSGHDTVSWYQQALGQGPQFIFQYYEEEERQRGNFPDRFSGHQFPNYSSELNVNALLLGDSALYLCASSRAGRNQPQHFGDGTRLSIL.

The chain links TRBV29-1 to TRBJ1-1; D not certain. The germline V and J ends were trimmed by 4 bases and 11 bases, with 5 bases remaining between them. This CDR3 contains 8 residues. Germline V gene data show CDR1 as SQVTM and CDR2 as ANQGSEA. This CDR3 is CSVGGAFF. CDR3 bases: TGCAGCGTTGGCGGTGCTTTCTTT.

This clone was seen just once. V gene TRBV11-2 combines with J gene TRBJ2-7, with TRBD2 identical over 11 bases. The ends lost 3 bases at V and 2 bases at J; junction bases unmatched: 0. Per the germline V gene, CDR1 is SGHAT and CDR2 is FQNNGV. The CDR3 covers 14 residues. The CDR3 loop is CASSFSGGAYEQYF. The CDR3, as DNA: TGTGCCAGCAGCTTTAGCGGGGGGGCCTACGAGCAGTACTTC. The variable domain in full, completed from reference TRBV11-2 and TRBJ2-7, reads EAGVAQSPRYKIIEKRQSVAFWCNPISGHATLYWYQQILGQGPKLLIQFQNNGVVDDSQLPKDRFSAERLKGVDSTLKIQPAKLEDSAVYLCASSFSGGAYEQYFGPGTRLTVT.

This clone appeared a few times. The rearrangement uses TRBV5-1 and TRBJ2-1; D is perhaps TRBD1 (7 bases). This CDR3 comprises 16 residues. The V and J ends lost 0 bases and 6 bases respectively, with 16 bases between them. Looked up from germline, CDR1 is SGHRS and CDR2 is YFSETQ. This CDR3 is CASSLGGDRGGNEQFF. The CDR3 nucleotides read TGCGCCAGCAGCTTGGGGGGGGACAGAGGAGGCAATGAGCAGTTCTTC.

The V call is TRBV29-1, the J call TRBJ1-1; TRBD1 matches 7 bases. CDR3 length: 14 amino acids. Trimming cost V 7 bases and J 10 bases; bases outside gene matches: 18. From germline, CDR1 is SQVTM and CDR2 ANQGSEA. The CDR3 loop reads CSASGQVDRGGAFF. DNA of the CDR3: TGCAGCGCCTCTGGACAGGTTGACCGGGGGGGAGCTTTCTTT.

This clone was seen only once. The genes are TRBV18 and TRBJ2-7; the D gene is possibly TRBD2 (6 bases). The CDR3 is 15 residues long. Germline assignment: CDR1 KGHSH and CDR2 LQKENI. The V gene lost 0 bases and the J gene lost 4 bases, with 13 bases spanning the gap. The CDR3 is CASSPPGGVGYEQYF. Here the CDR3 DNA reads TGTGCCAGCTCACCACCTGGAGGGGTTGGTTACGAGCAGTACTTC. The full variable domain, completed using reference TRBV18 and TRBJ2-7, is NAGVMQNPRHLVRRRGQEARLRCSPMKGHSHVYWYRQLPEEGLKFMVYLQKENIIDESGMPKERFSAEFPKEGPSILRIQQVVRGDSAAYFCASSPPGGVGYEQYFGPGTRLTVT.

The chain combines TRBV5-4 with TRBJ1-1; 8 bases match TRBD1. From germline, CDR1 is SGHNT and CDR2 YYREEE (reference sequence). This CDR3 is built from 13 residues. V was clipped by 5 bases and J by 7 bases; unmatched bases: 7. Here the CDR3 reads CASRRTGTGEAFF. CDR3 bases: TGTGCCAGCAGAAGGACAGGGACCGGTGAAGCTTTCTTT.

There are a few counts of this clone. This chain joins TRBV12-2 and TRBJ1-1; TRBD1 is the table's D call, not checked against the DNA. TRBV12-2 is designated a pseudogene. CDR3 length: 16 amino acids. In DNA form, the CDR3 reads TGTGCCAGCAGTTTGCACGACAGGGGGAGTCGAACTGAAGCTTTCTTT. Its translation: CASSLHDRGSRTEAFF.

The gene calls are TRBV9 and TRBJ1-2, with 8 bases fitting TRBD1. V shed 3 bases and J 0 bases; nucleotides not matched to a gene: 4. Germline-derived CDR1 and CDR2 are SGDLS and YYNGEE. The CDR3 spans 15 residues. The chain's CDR3 is CASSAGTGPNYGYTF. The CDR3 coding sequence is TGTGCCAGCAGCGCCGGGACAGGTCCTAACTATGGCTACACCTTC.

The V gene is TRBV2, the J gene TRBJ2-1, with 7 bases matching TRBD2. V lost 5 bases, J lost 4 bases, and 23 bases stayed unmatched. There are 20 residues in the CDR3. Germline CDR1 is SNHLY and CDR2 is FYNNEI. In DNA form, the CDR3 reads TGTGCCAGCAGTCCTACTCCCGCTGCGGGAAGCGGGATATCTTACAATGAGCAGTTCTTC. It is translated as CASSPTPAAGSGISYNEQFF.

The chain links TRBV30 to TRBJ1-5; the match to TRBD1 covers 7 bases. This CDR3 spans 16 amino acids. J lost 1 base, V lost 1 base, and 7 bases had no gene match. Looked up from germline, CDR1 is GTSNPN and CDR2 is SVGIG (reference sequence). The CDR3, as DNA: TGTGCCTGGAGTGCTGAGACAGGGCGAAGCAATCAGCCCCAGCATTTT. It translates to CAWSAETGRSNQPQHF. Filled out from reference TRBV30 and TRBJ1-5, the complete variable domain reads SQTIHQWPATLVQPVGSPLSLECTVEGTSNPNLYWYRQAAGRGLQLLFYSVGIGQISSEVPQNLSASRPQDRQFILSSKKLLLSDSGFYLCAWSAETGRSNQPQHFGDGTRLSIL.